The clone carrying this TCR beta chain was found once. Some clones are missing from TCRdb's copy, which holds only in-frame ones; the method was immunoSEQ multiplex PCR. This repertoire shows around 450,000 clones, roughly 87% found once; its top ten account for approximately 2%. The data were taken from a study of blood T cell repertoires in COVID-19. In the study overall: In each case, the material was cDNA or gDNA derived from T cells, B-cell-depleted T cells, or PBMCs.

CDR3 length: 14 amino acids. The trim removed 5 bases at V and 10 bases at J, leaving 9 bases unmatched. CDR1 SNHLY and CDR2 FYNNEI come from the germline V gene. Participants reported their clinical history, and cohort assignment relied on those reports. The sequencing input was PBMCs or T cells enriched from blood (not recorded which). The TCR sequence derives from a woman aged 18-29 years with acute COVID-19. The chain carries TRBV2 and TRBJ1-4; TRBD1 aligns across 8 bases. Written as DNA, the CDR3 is TGTGCCAGCAGTACCGGGACAGGTCTGAGAAAACTGTTTTTT. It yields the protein CASSTGTGLRKLFF. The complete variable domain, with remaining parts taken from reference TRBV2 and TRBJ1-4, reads EPEVTQTPSHQVTQMGQEVILRCVPISNHLYFYWYRQILGQKVEFLVSFYNNEISEKSEIFDDQFSVERPDGSNFTLKIRSTKLEDSAMYFCASSTGTGLRKLFFGSGTQLSVL.